The 27 T cell receptor beta chains given below trace back to one sample, sequenced in a study of human T cells and chemical hapten exposure. TCRdb independently ran MiXCR on the RACE reads; one entry per CDR3 protein. The table records 300,000 to 400,000 distinct CDR3 sequences, 4.5% to 6% of them present only once. Time point here: pre-sensitization, week 0. Treatment defined: therapeutic diphenylcyclopropenone sensitization with weekly scalp DPC. The sample here was whole blood, taken in connection with sensitization to the hapten diphenylcyclopropenone (DPC). These receptors originate from a woman aged 45 to 65 with alopecia areata. Some clones in this sample may be carry-over from other donors' samples.

V and J are TRBV29-1 and TRBJ1-2; TRBD1 might be the D (5 bases). Germline CDR1 and CDR2: SQVTM and ANQGSEA. Trimming left V 7 bases short and J 10 bases short, with 19 bases between. This CDR3 contains 12 residues. The CDR3 DNA is TGCAGCGCCCCCAGTATGGGGGGGAACTACACCTTC. This sequence encodes CSAPSMGGNYTF.

The chain combines TRBV30 with TRBJ1-4, with D maybe TRBD1 (5 bases). The CDR3 runs to 14 residues. Germline CDR1 is GTSNPN and CDR2 is SVGIG (reference sequence). Trimming took 1 base from V and 8 from J, leaving 14 bases between them. The DNA for the CDR3 is TGTGCCTGGAGTGGTCCGGGGGTGCAGGAAAAACTGTTTTTT. This codes for CAWSGPGVQEKLFF.

The chain couples TRBV20-1 to TRBJ2-3, with 7 bases matching TRBD2. Germline V gives CDR1 DFQATT, CDR2 SNEGSKA (reference sequence). This CDR3 region has 18 residues. Trimming at V came to 1 base and at J to 0 bases, leaving 13 bases not matched to a gene. In DNA, the CDR3 is TGCAGTGCTAGAGGCCCCTCGACTAGCCCCCTGAGCACAGATACGCAGTATTTT. It is translated as CSARGPSTSPLSTDTQYF.

This clonotype was seen a handful of times. V gene TRBV18 combines with J gene TRBJ2-7, with TRBD1 matching over 7 bases. The germline gives CDR1 KGHSH, CDR2 LQKENI. The CDR3 runs to 13 residues. After removal of 4 bases from V and 4 bases from J, the junction contained 4 bases not matched to a gene. For the CDR3, the DNA is TGTGCCAGCTCACGGGGGACAGAGTACGAGCAGTACTTC. This sequence encodes CASSRGTEYEQYF.

This chain connects TRBV27 to TRBJ2-4; TRBD2 might be the D (5 bases). The CDR3 consists of 15 residues. Germline CDR1 and CDR2: MNHEY and SMNVEV (reference sequence). Trimming stripped 2 bases from V and 1 base from J, with 9 bases between. This CDR3 reads CASSLGGSAKNIQYF. DNA for the CDR3: TGTGCCAGCAGTTTAGGTGGGAGTGCCAAAAACATTCAGTACTTC.

The rearrangement links TRBV6-5 to TRBJ2-7, with a tentative D call TRBD1 (6 bases). The CDR3 contains 15 residues. V lost 2 bases to trimming and J lost 7 bases, with 18 bases between them. Germline-derived CDR1 and CDR2 are MNHEY and SVGAGI. The chain's CDR3 is CASSYTGTPLGEQYF. In DNA, the CDR3 is TGTGCCAGCAGTTACACCGGGACACCGTTGGGGGAGCAGTACTTC.

This clonotype has at least ten counts. The J gene is TRBJ2-2, the V gene TRBV27; TRBD1 might be the D (5 bases). Trimming left V 3 bases short and J 8 bases short, with 7 bases between. CDR1 is MNHEY, CDR2 SMNVEV, per germline (reference sequence). The CDR3 has 12 amino acids. CDR3 residues: CASSFQGGELFF. The CDR3 DNA reads as TGTGCCAGCAGTTTTCAGGGAGGGGAGCTGTTTTTT.

The chain combines TRBV10-3 with TRBJ1-5, with 7 positions matching TRBD1. V trimming: 10 bases; J trimming: 1 base; junction bases outside the gene matches: 16. Germline V gene data show CDR1 as ENHRY and CDR2 as SYGVKD. This CDR3 region has 17 residues. This CDR3 reads CASQSEQGITSNQPQHF. The CDR3 bases are TGTGCCAGCCAGTCGGAACAGGGGATCACAAGCAATCAGCCCCAGCATTTT.

In this sample, this clonotype turned up a few times. This chain links TRBV11-2 with TRBJ1-1; no definite D call. V dropped 5 bases and J dropped 3 bases, with 16 bases sitting between them. The length of the CDR3 is 15 residues. The germline CDR1 and CDR2 sequences are SGHAT and FQNNGV. CDR3 DNA sequence: TGTGCCAGCAGCCTTTACGTCGGGGTAGACACTGAAGCTTTCTTT. Protein product: CASSLYVGVDTEAFF.

This chain joins TRBV7-2 and TRBJ1-5; D is possibly TRBD1 (5 bases). Trimming took 6 bases from V and 7 from J, leaving 16 bases between them. Germline V lookup: CDR1 SGHTA, CDR2 FQGNSA. The CDR3 length is 14 residues. CDR3 DNA: TGTGCCAGCAGTCCCGGGGCTCGAGGGCAGCCCCAGCATTTT. This codes for CASSPGARGQPQHF.

This clonotype has at least ten counts. This chain links TRBV3-1 with TRBJ2-5; TRBD1 aligns across 9 bases. In germline, CDR1 is LGHDT, CDR2 YNNKEL (reference sequence). V trimming: 5 bases; J trimming: 1 base; junction bases outside the gene matches: 5. The length of the CDR3 is 15 residues. The CDR3 region has the DNA TGTGCCAGCAGCGCCAGGGACAGGGCCCAAGAGACCCAGTACTTC. Amino acids: CASSARDRAQETQYF.

This clonotype came up many times. This rearrangement joins TRBV12-3 or TRBV12-4 to TRBJ1-1; no firm D call. The V end was cut by 5 bases, the J end by 4 bases, with 8 bases between. The CDR3 has 12 residues. Written as DNA, the CDR3 is TGTGCCAGCAGTAATATCGGCACTGAAGCTTTCTTT. It is translated as CASSNIGTEAFF.

This clonotype was counted between two and nine times. The rearrangement links TRBV2 to TRBJ1-2, with a weak D call TRBD1 (6 bases). Germline V gives CDR1 SNHLY, CDR2 FYNNEI. Trimming stripped 6 bases from V and 7 bases from J, with 18 bases between. The CDR3 extends over 14 amino acids. CDR3 nucleotide sequence: TGTGCCAGCAGGGGACTTTCAGGGGCAGGTGGCTACACCTTC. Its translation: CASRGLSGAGGYTF.

This clonotype came up many times. The V gene is TRBV5-6, the J gene TRBJ2-3, with a weak D call TRBD2 (5 bases). V was pared by 5 bases and J by 8 bases, with 30 bases between. Germline V gene lookup returns CDR1 SGHDT and CDR2 YYEEEE. The CDR3 totals 18 residues. The chain's CDR3 is CASRPLLVASLGTGTQYF. The CDR3 DNA follows: TGTGCCAGCAGACCTCTCTTGGTTGCTAGCCTAGGAACGGGTACGCAGTATTTT.

Ten or more counts support this clonotype. This rearrangement joins TRBV29-1 to TRBJ2-1, with D perhaps given as TRBD1 or TRBD2 (5 bases each). CDR1 SQVTM and CDR2 ANQGSEA come from the germline V gene. The CDR3 covers 12 residues. The V and J ends lost 4 bases and 14 bases respectively, with 18 bases between them. As DNA, the CDR3 is TGCAGCGTTGTGTTAGGCGCTCGAGGGGAGTTCTTC. It codes for CSVVLGARGEFF.

V and J are TRBV7-6 and TRBJ2-7; D may be TRBD1 (6 bases). There are 16 residues in the CDR3. Per germline, CDR1 SGHVS and CDR2 FNYEAQ. V was shortened by 1 base and J by 0 bases, with 13 bases between the two germline ends. The DNA of the CDR3 is TGTGCCAGCAGCTTAGTAGCAGCGGACAGCTCCTACGAGCAGTACTTC. As protein: CASSLVAADSSYEQYF.

This clonotype was counted ten times or more. This chain joins TRBV10-1 and TRBJ2-5; 9 nucleotides line up with TRBD1. The CDR3 contains 14 residues. With V trimmed by 5 bases and J by 5 bases, 6 bases remained unmatched. CDR1 and CDR2 (germline): WNHNN, SYGVQD (reference sequence). The CDR3 DNA sequence: TGCGCCAGCAGTAACAACAGGGGGCTGGAGACCCAGTACTTC. Its translation: CASSNNRGLETQYF.

This clonotype was observed many times. V and J are TRBV6-6 and TRBJ2-5, with 12 bases identical to TRBD2. Germline trimming cut 6 bases from V and 2 bases from J; bases unmatched to any gene: 4. CDR3 length equals 15 residues. Germline assignment: CDR1 MNHNY and CDR2 SVGAGI (reference sequence). The CDR3 coding sequence is TGTGCCAGCAGGTCCGGGACTAGCGGGCAAGAGACCCAGTACTTC. It codes for CASRSGTSGQETQYF.

Ten or more counts support this clonotype. This chain uses TRBV30 with TRBJ1-1; maybe TRBD1 (5 bases). Trimming took off 4 bases at V and 1 base at J, with 7 bases between the two ends. Germline CDR1 reads GTSNPN; CDR2 reads SVGIG (reference sequence). This CDR3 contains 12 residues. The CDR3 DNA is TGTGCCTGGAACAGGCCGAACACTGAAGCTTTCTTT. Protein: CAWNRPNTEAFF.

V and J are TRBV12-5 and TRBJ2-5; possible D gene TRBD2, 5 bases. This CDR3 has 14 amino acids. The V and J ends lost 4 bases and 4 bases respectively, with 13 bases between them. Germline lookup yields CDR1 LGHNT and CDR2 FRNRAP. This CDR3 reads CASGWTGRGETQYF. Here the CDR3 DNA reads TGTGCTAGTGGTTGGACGGGGAGAGGAGAGACCCAGTACTTC.

This clonotype was seen more than once but under ten times. The gene calls are TRBV7-2 and TRBJ1-1, with a tentative D call TRBD1 (5 bases). Looked up from germline, CDR1 is SGHTA and CDR2 is FQGNSA. The CDR3 totals 18 residues. Trimming left V 1 base short and J 1 base short, with 19 bases between. In DNA, the CDR3 is TGTGCCAGCAGCTTAGGGCACCGAACCTTTAGGGGGAACACTGAAGCTTTCTTT. Residues: CASSLGHRTFRGNTEAFF.

J is TRBJ1-2 and V is TRBV20-1; 9 positions agree with TRBD1. The V segment lost 5 bases and the J segment 7 bases; nucleotides outside the gene matches: 8. The CDR3 runs 13 residues. Germline V CDR1 and CDR2: DFQATT, SNEGSKA (reference sequence). CDR3 region: CSAPPDRGSGYTF. CDR3 sequence (DNA): TGCAGTGCTCCCCCGGACAGGGGAAGTGGCTACACCTTC.

The table lists this clonotype with a count of one. A much larger clone differs from this one at a single base, so this may be a read error. This rearrangement joins TRBV6-6 to TRBJ2-7, with TRBD2 matching over 8 bases. This CDR3 region has 17 residues. Germline V lookup: CDR1 MNHNY, CDR2 SVGAGI (reference sequence). V lost 7 bases, J lost 1 base, and 15 bases stayed unmatched. CDR3 nucleotide sequence: TGTGCCAGCACCTTATGGAACCGACTAGCGATGTCCTACGAGCAGTACTTC. Translated, it gives CASTLWNRLAMSYEQYF.

This clonotype was detected ten times or more. The CDR3 DNA follows: TGTGCCAGCCGCGGGGCCCCTGTCAATGAGCAGTTCTTC. It specifies CASRGAPVNEQFF. This sequence joins TRBV6-1 and TRBJ2-1, with D perhaps matching TRBD2 (6 bases). Germline CDR1 and CDR2: MNHNS and SASEGT. This CDR3 comprises 13 residues. V lost 8 bases to trimming and J lost 6 bases, with 14 bases between them.

A few counts support this clonotype. The chain recombines TRBV7-2 with TRBJ2-3; a weak D match, TRBD2 (6 bases). CDR1 SGHTA and CDR2 FQGNSA come from the germline V gene. Between the trimmed V and J ends, which lost 3 bases and 2 bases, there was a span of 18 bases. This CDR3 contains 17 residues. In nucleotides, the CDR3 is TGTGCCAGCAGCTTCCCGTCTGGCGGGGCGTTCACAGATACGCAGTATTTT. This codes for CASSFPSGGAFTDTQYF.

This clonotype was observed a few times. The chain carries TRBV7-8 and TRBJ1-1; D perhaps matches TRBD1 (6 bases). CDR3 length equals 14 residues. Germline V gives CDR1 SGHVS, CDR2 FQNEAQ. Between the trimmed V and J ends, which lost 4 bases and 5 bases, there was a span of 14 bases. As DNA, the CDR3 is TGTGCCAGCAGCTCCCTCAGGGGAAGGACTGAAGCTTTCTTT. It encodes CASSSLRGRTEAFF.

The chain carries TRBV21-1 and TRBJ1-2; the D call in the table, TRBD1, was not verified against the DNA. TRBV21-1 is shown as a pseudogene. The CDR3 has 16 amino acids. The CDR3 region has the DNA TGTGCCAGCAGCAATCCCCTGTGCAGAGCTAACTATGGCTACACCTTC. Encoded protein: CASSNPLCRANYGYTF.